This T cell receptor (beta chain) originates from a study of type 1 and type 2 diabetes patients. Background on the study: Samples came from type 1 diabetic, type 2 diabetic or nondiabetic people, recruited in China. Magnetic bead positive selection isolated CD4+ or CD8+ T cells from PBMCs.

PCR was run on genomic DNA. A primer set of 30 forward and 13 reverse primers amplified the CDR3. TCRdb fed the multiplex PCR reads into MiXCR, producing one record per CDR3 protein. Here the sample spans 280,000 or so distinct CDR3 sequences, around 47% being singletons. Trimming left V 6 bases short and J 2 bases short, with 14 bases between. CDR1 MNHNY and CDR2 SVGAGI come from the germline V gene (reference sequence). The CDR3 covers 14 residues. The specimen sequenced was peripheral blood mononuclear cells (PBMCs). V is TRBV6-6 and J is TRBJ2-7; a weak D match, TRBD1 (5 bases). The source is a man younger than 30 with type 2 diabetes. CDR3 protein: CASRLTTATYEQYF. The CDR3 DNA follows: TGTGCCAGCAGATTAACGACAGCAACCTACGAGCAGTACTTC.